Listed here are 12 T cell receptor beta chains from one sample, sequenced in a study of T-cell reconstitution after alpha-beta-depleted transplantation in children. Construction of the TCRbeta library involved unique molecular identifiers. TCRdb re-analysed the PCR reads in MiXCR, keeping a single row per CDR3 protein. Altogether tens of thousands of distinct CDR3 sequences are present, roughly a tenth being singletons, with the ten largest covering 23%. Sequencing was performed on PBMCs from the stem cell graft donor, taken from the stem cell graft. The receptors here all came from a human donor who donated a stem cell graft to a child with chronic granulomatous disease.

This clonotype was seen repeatedly, ten times or more. The chain has TRBV9 and TRBJ2-1, with TRBD2 identical over 7 bases. The ends lost 3 bases at V and 1 base at J; junction bases unmatched: 10. Germline values: CDR1 SGDLS, CDR2 YYNGEE. The CDR3 contains 17 residues. CDR3: CASSGDSGVPSYNEQFF. The CDR3 region has the DNA TGTGCCAGCAGCGGAGACAGCGGGGTTCCGTCCTACAATGAGCAGTTCTTC.

The chain links TRBV27 to TRBJ1-5; possible D gene TRBD1, 5 bases. CDR1 is MNHEY, CDR2 SMNVEV, per germline (reference sequence). Trimming removed 3 bases at V and 4 bases at J, with 13 bases between. The CDR3 extends over 15 amino acids. DNA of the CDR3: TGTGCCAGCAGTTTCTCTGGGAGGGGAAATCAGCCCCAGCATTTT. Translated, it gives CASSFSGRGNQPQHF.

This clonotype showed up many times. The rearrangement joins TRBV3-1 to TRBJ2-5, with 8 bases identical to TRBD1. The junction had 7 bases not matched to a gene; V was cut back by 5 bases and J by 5 bases. This CDR3 is built from 14 residues. Germline V gene data show CDR1 as LGHDT and CDR2 as YNNKEL (reference sequence). The CDR3 protein is CASSSGRGRETQYF. The CDR3 DNA sequence: TGTGCCAGCAGCAGTGGCAGGGGGCGTGAGACCCAGTACTTC.

This clonotype was recorded many times. The chain combines TRBV5-1 with TRBJ2-7; D remains unclear. CDR1 is SGHRS and CDR2 is YFSETQ in the germline V gene. CDR3 length: 15 residues. Trimming stripped 0 bases from V and 1 base from J, with 11 bases between. The CDR3 DNA sequence: TGCGCCAGCAGCTTGGTACCGGACGTATCCTACGAGCAGTACTTC. Residues: CASSLVPDVSYEQYF.

This clonotype has at least ten counts. V gene TRBV6-5 combines with J gene TRBJ1-1; D is ambiguous. V lost 7 bases and J 5 bases, leaving 17 bases between the germline ends. This CDR3 region has 14 residues. Germline CDR1 MNHEY, CDR2 SVGAGI. CDR3 amino acids: CASTRTIRGTEAFF. CDR3 nucleotides: TGTGCCAGCACCCGCACCATTCGCGGGACTGAAGCTTTCTTT.

This clonotype came up many times. This chain links TRBV5-1 with TRBJ2-3; D not certain. Germline V gene sequence: CDR1 SGHRS, CDR2 YFSETQ. Trimming stripped 8 bases from V and 1 base from J, with 8 bases between. This CDR3 comprises 12 residues. CDR3 bases: TGCGCCAGTCGGAGCGGCACAGATACGCAGTATTTT. Protein product: CASRSGTDTQYF.

There are many counts of this clonotype. V gene TRBV13 combines with J gene TRBJ2-3; D is possibly TRBD2 (5 bases). This CDR3 is built from 14 residues. The V gene lost 3 bases and the J gene lost 3 bases, with 10 bases spanning the gap. CDR1 and CDR2 (germline): PRHDT, FYEKMQ (reference sequence). CDR3 amino acids: CASSFWGETDTQYF. Here the CDR3 DNA reads TGTGCCAGCAGCTTCTGGGGAGAGACAGATACGCAGTATTTT.

This clonotype was observed at least ten times. The chain carries TRBV20-1 and TRBJ1-6, with D hard to call. This CDR3 is 15 amino acids long. With 7 bases removed from V and 3 bases from J, the gap between germline ends came to 16 bases. Germline V CDR1 and CDR2: DFQATT, SNEGSKA (reference sequence). The CDR3 protein is CSGTEAILYNSPLHF. The CDR3 bases are TGCAGTGGGACGGAGGCTATTCTCTATAATTCACCCCTCCACTTT.

In this sample, this clonotype turned up many times. This chain uses TRBV29-1 with TRBJ2-1; weak D call: TRBD2 (6 bases). Germline values: CDR1 SQVTM, CDR2 ANQGSEA. The CDR3 has 14 residues. V dropped 7 bases and J dropped 4 bases, with 17 bases sitting between them. The CDR3 here is CSARREVQYNEQFF. In nucleotides, the CDR3 is TGCAGCGCCCGGAGGGAGGTCCAATACAATGAGCAGTTCTTC.

This clonotype occurred many times. This rearrangement joins TRBV20-1 to TRBJ2-3; D possibly corresponds to TRBD2 (6 bases). Germline CDR1 reads DFQATT; CDR2 reads SNEGSKA (reference sequence). The CDR3 extends over 16 amino acids. V was clipped by 4 bases and J by 2 bases, with 19 bases between them. The CDR3 spells CSAIRRGKTTTDTQYF. The DNA for the CDR3 is TGCAGTGCTATAAGACGGGGGAAAACCACCACAGATACGCAGTATTTT.

This clonotype was detected ten times or more. J is TRBJ2-3 and V is TRBV5-1; a possible D gene is TRBD2 (6 bases). Trimming cost V 1 base and J 1 base, with 13 bases left between them. Germline CDR1 is SGHRS and CDR2 is YFSETQ. The CDR3 covers 16 residues. CDR3 coding DNA: TGCGCCAGCAGCTTGCGAGCCGGGGGACGCACAGATACGCAGTATTTT. It encodes CASSLRAGGRTDTQYF.

This clonotype occurred many times. The chain has TRBV20-1 and TRBJ1-2; tentatively, D is TRBD1 (5 bases). V lost 7 bases and J 3 bases, leaving 21 bases between the germline ends. CDR1 and CDR2 from the germline V gene are DFQATT and SNEGSKA (reference sequence). The CDR3 consists of 15 residues. CDR3 protein: CSEGRGSRADYGYTF. Written as DNA, the CDR3 is TGCAGTGAGGGACGAGGGAGTCGTGCGGACTATGGCTACACCTTC.